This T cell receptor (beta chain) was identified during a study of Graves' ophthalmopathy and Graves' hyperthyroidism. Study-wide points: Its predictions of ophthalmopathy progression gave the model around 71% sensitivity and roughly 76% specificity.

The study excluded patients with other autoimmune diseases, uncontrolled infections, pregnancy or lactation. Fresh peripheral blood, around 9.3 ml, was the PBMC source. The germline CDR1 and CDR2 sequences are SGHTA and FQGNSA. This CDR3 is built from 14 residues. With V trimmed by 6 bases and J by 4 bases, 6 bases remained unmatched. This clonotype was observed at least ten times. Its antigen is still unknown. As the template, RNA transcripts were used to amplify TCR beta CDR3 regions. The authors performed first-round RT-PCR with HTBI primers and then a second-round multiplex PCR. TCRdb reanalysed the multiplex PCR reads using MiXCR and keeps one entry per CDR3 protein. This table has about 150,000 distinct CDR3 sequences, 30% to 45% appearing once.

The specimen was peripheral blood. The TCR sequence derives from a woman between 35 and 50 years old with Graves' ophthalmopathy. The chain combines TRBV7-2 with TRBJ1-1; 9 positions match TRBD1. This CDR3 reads CASRTGTGLTEAFF. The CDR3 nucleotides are TGTGCCAGCAGGACCGGGACAGGGCTCACTGAAGCTTTCTTT.